This T cell receptor (beta chain) was profiled in a study of breast tumors, draining lymph nodes, adjacent tissues (dated by TCRdb to the mid-2010s). With respect to the entire study: In breast cancer patients, the study compared the TCR beta repertoires of tumor, adjacent nontumor tissue and axillary lymph nodes. In human breast cancer, the study set out to evaluate how tumor, surrounding tissue and draining lymph node repertoires relate to one another and whether T cells may move between these sites. Points the paper makes about the study in general: In luminal-like breast cancer, tumor and nontumor tissue repertoires resembled each other significantly more than in basal-like breast cancer. The study presented the conclusion that tumor T cells originate in lymph nodes as consistent with a hypothesis, not as something directly demonstrated. T-cell repertoire diversity in tumors was found to be lower than in lymph nodes but higher than in nontumor tissue, and preferential V and J gene usage was observed. The data were judged consistent with most tumor T cells deriving from the lymph node and then expanding within tumor tissue.

V and J are trimmed by 2 bases and 2 bases, and the gene matches miss 6 bases of the junction. 17 amino acids form the CDR3, both terminal residues included. Here the CDR3 DNA is all that survives: 51 bases in frame from base 1. Sequences DFQATT (CDR1) and SNEGSKA (CDR2) are obtained from the germline V gene (reference sequence). The lymph node samples were taken from the axillary draining lymph nodes of breast cancer patients. The listed sequencing device is Illumina HiSeq 2000. Multiplex PCR amplification was used to generate the TCR beta chain libraries. High-throughput sequencing was used to analyze the amplified TCR beta chain products. Starting from the raw public reads, TCRdb applied fastp trimming at Q25, assembled clones with MiXCR and retained in-frame beta chains. Duplicate CDR3 protein sequences are folded into a single record with the most common DNA and genes. Recorded for this sample are some 150,000 distinct CDR3 sequences; 33% of them occurred a single time. In total, the top ten clones hold roughly 3.8% of the sample.

Worth noting for this clonotype: Its binding antigen is unknown. This sequence may be a read error, since a much larger clone differs from it by one base. Without the conserved terminal phenylalanine or tryptophan, this CDR3 likely stems from a read error.

The rearranged segments are TRBV20-1 and TRBJ2-5; TRBD2 agrees with 15 junctional bases. Source material: axillary lymph node tissue. The sequence derives from a female donor with breast cancer. Some clones in this sample may be carry-over from other donors' samples. At the DNA level, the sequence is TGCAGTGCTAGACCCGGGACTAGCGGGGGGATTCAAGAGACCCAGTACCTC. Its protein reads: CSARPGTSGGIQETQYL.